A single sample is the source of the 12 T cell receptor beta chains below, sequenced in a study of CD8 T cells in Susac syndrome. Random hexamers were used to reverse transcribe about 0.45 to 1 ug of RNA. One entry per CDR3 protein results from TCRdb running MiXCR on the immunoSEQ multiplex PCR reads. The sample contains 200,000 or so distinct CDR3 sequences, approximately 96% of which appear only once. The source material was CD4+ T cells from PBMCs. These receptor sequences come from a human donor with Susac syndrome.

This chain joins TRBV3-1 and TRBJ2-5; D gene ambiguous. The V end lost 0 bases, the J end lost 2 bases, and 10 bases lay between the germline ends. This CDR3 contains 15 residues. Germline V lookup: CDR1 LGHDT, CDR2 YNNKEL (reference sequence). The CDR3 DNA follows: TGTGCCAGCAGCCAAGAACGGCTGCCTCAAGAGACCCAGTACTTC. Residues: CASSQERLPQETQYF.

The J gene is TRBJ2-1, the V gene TRBV5-1; 11 bases agree with TRBD2. V was pared by 2 bases and J by 7 bases, with 11 bases of the junction left unmatched. From germline, CDR1 is SGHRS and CDR2 YFSETQ. The CDR3 length is 17 residues. CDR3 DNA sequence: TGCGCCAGCAGCTTCCCTACTAGCGGGGGCACAGTTAATGAGCAGTTCTTC. Translating gives CASSFPTSGGTVNEQFF.

This chain connects TRBV5-1 to TRBJ1-2; tentatively, D is TRBD1 (5 bases). The V gene lost 0 bases and the J gene lost 8 bases, with 17 bases spanning the gap. Germline values: CDR1 SGHRS, CDR2 YFSETQ. CDR3 size: 15 residues. CDR3: CASSLDGGPPGGYTF. As DNA, the CDR3 is TGCGCCAGCAGCTTGGATGGGGGTCCCCCGGGAGGCTACACCTTC.

The chain employs TRBV2 and TRBJ2-5; possibly TRBD2 for D (6 bases). Per germline, CDR1 SNHLY and CDR2 FYNNEI. CDR3 length: 14 residues. Trimming removed 6 bases at V and 3 bases at J, with 14 bases between. In DNA form, the CDR3 reads TGTGCCAGCAGGTGGACCCGGGGGAAAGAGACCCAGTACTTC. Translated: CASRWTRGKETQYF.

The chain links TRBV27 to TRBJ2-6, with 10 bases identical to TRBD2. CDR1 and CDR2 from the germline V gene are MNHEY and SMNVEV (reference sequence). V trimming: 2 bases; J trimming: 0 bases; junction bases outside the gene matches: 7. The CDR3 spans 19 residues. CDR3 sequence (DNA): TGTGCCAGCAGTTTACGGAGCGGGGGGGCTCCCTCTGGGGCCAACGTCCTGACTTTC. Translation: CASSLRSGGAPSGANVLTF.

The CDR3 coding sequence is TGCAGTGCTCGCCCCCCCTCGACTAGTTTATACGAGCAGTACTTC. As protein: CSARPPSTSLYEQYF. The chain carries TRBV20-1 and TRBJ2-7, with a possible D match to TRBD2 (6 bases). There are 15 residues in the CDR3. Germline V gene data show CDR1 as DFQATT and CDR2 as SNEGSKA (reference sequence). V dropped 5 bases and J dropped 4 bases, with 21 bases sitting between them.

This chain uses TRBV29-1 with TRBJ2-7; tentative D call: TRBD1 (6 bases). The CDR3 contains 13 residues. Between the trimmed V and J ends, which lost 6 bases and 4 bases, there was a span of 16 bases. Germline CDR1 SQVTM, CDR2 ANQGSEA. This chain's CDR3 is CSVGPDRTYEQYF. The CDR3 nucleotides read TGCAGCGTGGGCCCGGACAGAACGTACGAGCAGTACTTC.

The chain couples TRBV20-1 to TRBJ2-7; no reliable D call. Germline V gives CDR1 DFQATT, CDR2 SNEGSKA (reference sequence). The ends were cut back, 0 bases at V and 2 bases at J, with 20 bases in the middle. This CDR3 contains 17 residues. The DNA of the CDR3 is TGCAGTGCTAGAGATCTGATGGGCGGTTTTAGGGCCTACGAGCAGTACTTC. Translated, it gives CSARDLMGGFRAYEQYF.

V usage is TRBV9 and J usage is TRBJ1-1; possible D gene TRBD1, 5 bases. From germline, CDR1 is SGDLS and CDR2 YYNGEE. CDR3 length: 15 residues. V was cut by 0 bases and J by 1 base, with 10 bases left in between. The CDR3 DNA reads TGTGCCAGCAGCGTAGTCAGGGCTCCGAACACTGAAGCTTTCTTT. This translates into CASSVVRAPNTEAFF.

In this sample, this clonotype turned up once. The CDR3 protein is CSASGGAPTDTQYF. The CDR3 region has the DNA TGCAGTGCTAGTGGGGGGGCTCCCACAGATACGCAGTATTTT. The chain recombines TRBV20-1 with TRBJ2-3, with a tentative D call TRBD2 (7 bases). Germline V gene data show CDR1 as DFQATT and CDR2 as SNEGSKA (reference sequence). V lost 3 bases to trimming and J lost 2 bases, with 12 bases between them. This CDR3 has 14 amino acids.

This clonotype was counted a single time. The chain joins TRBV30 to TRBJ1-5; TRBD1 is a possible D gene (5 bases). Germline CDR1 and CDR2: GTSNPN and SVGIG (reference sequence). This CDR3 contains 14 residues. The V and J ends lost 1 base and 1 base respectively, with 8 bases between them. The CDR3, as DNA: TGTGCCTGGAGTGGGGGGTTGAGCAATCAGCCCCAGCATTTT. It yields the protein CAWSGGLSNQPQHF.

This chain links TRBV6-2 or TRBV6-3 with TRBJ2-1; no clear D. Trimming took off 4 bases at V and 2 bases at J, with 21 bases between the two ends. This CDR3 region has 18 residues. Germline loops: CDR1 MNHEY, CDR2 SVGEGT. The CDR3 is CASSSYLSVGWTYNEQFF. As DNA, the CDR3 is TGTGCCAGCAGTTCTTATCTATCGGTAGGGTGGACCTACAATGAGCAGTTCTTC.